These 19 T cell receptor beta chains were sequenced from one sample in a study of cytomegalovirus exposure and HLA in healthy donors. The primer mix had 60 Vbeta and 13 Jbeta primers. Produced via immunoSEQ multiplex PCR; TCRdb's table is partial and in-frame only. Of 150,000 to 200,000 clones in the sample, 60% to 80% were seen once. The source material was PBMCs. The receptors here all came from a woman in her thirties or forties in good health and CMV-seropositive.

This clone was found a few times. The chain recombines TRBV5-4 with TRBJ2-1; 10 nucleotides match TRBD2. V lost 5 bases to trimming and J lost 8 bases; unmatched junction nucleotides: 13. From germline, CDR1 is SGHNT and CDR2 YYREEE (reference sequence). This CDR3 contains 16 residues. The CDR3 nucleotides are TGTGCCAGCAGTCGTATTCTAGCGGGAGCAATCCATGAGCAGTTCTTC. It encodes CASSRILAGAIHEQFF.

The CDR3 loop reads CASSTIHTGIGLSGNTIYF. CDR3 coding DNA: TGTGCCAGCAGTACAATCCACACGGGAATAGGGCTGTCTGGAAACACCATATATTTT. V and J are TRBV28 and TRBJ1-3; D is uncertain. V lost 5 bases to trimming and J lost 1 base, with 24 bases between them. Looked up from germline, CDR1 is MDHEN and CDR2 is SYDVKM. The CDR3 loop spans 19 amino acids.

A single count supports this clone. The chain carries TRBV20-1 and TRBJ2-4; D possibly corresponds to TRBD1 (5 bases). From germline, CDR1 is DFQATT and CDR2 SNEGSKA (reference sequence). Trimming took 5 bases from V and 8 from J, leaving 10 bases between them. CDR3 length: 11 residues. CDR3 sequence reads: CSAQGWDIQYF. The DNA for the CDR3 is TGCAGTGCTCAGGGTTGGGACATTCAGTACTTC.

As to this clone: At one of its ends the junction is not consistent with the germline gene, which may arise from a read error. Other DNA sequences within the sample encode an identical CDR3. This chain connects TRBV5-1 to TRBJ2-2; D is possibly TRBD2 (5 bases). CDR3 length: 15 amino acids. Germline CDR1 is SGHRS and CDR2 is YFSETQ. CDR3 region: CASSLVSGTTGELFF. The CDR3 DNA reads TGCGCCAGCAGCTTGGTTTCAGGAACCACCGGGGAGCTGTTCTTT.

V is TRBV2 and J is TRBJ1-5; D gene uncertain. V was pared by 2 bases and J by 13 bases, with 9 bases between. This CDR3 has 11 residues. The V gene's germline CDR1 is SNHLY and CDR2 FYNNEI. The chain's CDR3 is CASSESWQQHF. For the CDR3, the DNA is TGTGCCAGCAGTGAATCATGGCAACAGCATTTT.

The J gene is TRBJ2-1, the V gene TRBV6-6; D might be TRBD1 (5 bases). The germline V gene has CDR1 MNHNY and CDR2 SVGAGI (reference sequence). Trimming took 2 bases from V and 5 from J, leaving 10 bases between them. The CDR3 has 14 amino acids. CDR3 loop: CASSYGRGNNEQFF. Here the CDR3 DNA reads TGTGCCAGCAGTTACGGTAGGGGCAACAATGAGCAGTTCTTC.

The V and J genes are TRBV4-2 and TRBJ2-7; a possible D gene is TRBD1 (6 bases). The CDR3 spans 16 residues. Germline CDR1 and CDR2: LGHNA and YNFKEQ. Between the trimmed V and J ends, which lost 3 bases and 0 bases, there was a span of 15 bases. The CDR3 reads CASSQPDRQDSYEQYF. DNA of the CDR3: TGTGCCAGCAGCCAGCCAGACCGACAGGACTCCTACGAGCAGTACTTC.

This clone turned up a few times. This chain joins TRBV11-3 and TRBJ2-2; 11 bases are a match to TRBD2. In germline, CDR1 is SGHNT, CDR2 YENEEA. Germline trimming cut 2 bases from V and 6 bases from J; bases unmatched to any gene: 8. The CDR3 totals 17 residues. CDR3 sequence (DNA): TGTGCCAGCAGCTTAAATCGGCTAGCGGGAGGTGCCGGGGAGCTGTTTTTT. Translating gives CASSLNRLAGGAGELFF.

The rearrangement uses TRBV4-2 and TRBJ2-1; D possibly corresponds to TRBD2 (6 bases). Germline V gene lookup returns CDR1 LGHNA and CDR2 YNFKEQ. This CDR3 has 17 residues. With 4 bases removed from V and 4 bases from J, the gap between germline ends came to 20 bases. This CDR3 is CASSPSKGSGLYNEQFF. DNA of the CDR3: TGTGCCAGCAGCCCGAGCAAAGGAAGCGGGCTTTACAATGAGCAGTTCTTC.

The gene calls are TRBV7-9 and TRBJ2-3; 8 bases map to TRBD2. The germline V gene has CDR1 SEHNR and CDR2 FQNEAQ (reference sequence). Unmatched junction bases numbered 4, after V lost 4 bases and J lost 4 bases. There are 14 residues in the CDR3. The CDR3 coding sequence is TGTGCCAGCAGCTCGGGGGGGTTCGCAGATACGCAGTATTTT. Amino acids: CASSSGGFADTQYF.

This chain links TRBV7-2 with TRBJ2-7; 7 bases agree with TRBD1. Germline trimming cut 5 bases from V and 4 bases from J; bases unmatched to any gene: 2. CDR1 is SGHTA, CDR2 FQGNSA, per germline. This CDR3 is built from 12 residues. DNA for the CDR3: TGTGCCAGCAGCGAACAGGGGTACGAGCAGTACTTC. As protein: CASSEQGYEQYF.

The DNA for the CDR3 is TGTGCCAGCAGTGGACAGGGGACTGAAGCTTTCTTT. It codes for CASSGQGTEAFF. The chain uses TRBV6-5 and TRBJ1-1; 9 bases are a match to TRBD1. Trimming cost V 5 bases and J 5 bases; bases outside gene matches: 0. The germline CDR1 and CDR2 sequences are MNHEY and SVGAGI. The CDR3 has 12 residues.

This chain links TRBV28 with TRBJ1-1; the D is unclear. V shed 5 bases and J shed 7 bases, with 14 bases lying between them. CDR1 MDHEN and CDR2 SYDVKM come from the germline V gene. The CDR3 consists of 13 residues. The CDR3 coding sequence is TGTGCCAGCAGTCCCGTCGGGGTAAGTGAAGCTTTCTTT. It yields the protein CASSPVGVSEAFF.

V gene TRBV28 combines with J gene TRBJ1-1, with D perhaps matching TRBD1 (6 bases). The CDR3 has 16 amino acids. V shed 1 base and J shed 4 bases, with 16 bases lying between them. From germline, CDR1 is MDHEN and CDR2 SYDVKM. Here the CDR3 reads CASSLLGRGLGTEAFF. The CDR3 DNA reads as TGTGCCAGCAGTTTATTGGGCAGGGGCCTAGGCACTGAAGCTTTCTTT.

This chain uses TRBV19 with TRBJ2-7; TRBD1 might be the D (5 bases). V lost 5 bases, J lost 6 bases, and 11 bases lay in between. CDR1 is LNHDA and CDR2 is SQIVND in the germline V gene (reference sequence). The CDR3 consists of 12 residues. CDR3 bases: TGTGCCAGTAGTTCGGGCAGGGTCGAGCAGTACTTC. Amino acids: CASSSGRVEQYF.

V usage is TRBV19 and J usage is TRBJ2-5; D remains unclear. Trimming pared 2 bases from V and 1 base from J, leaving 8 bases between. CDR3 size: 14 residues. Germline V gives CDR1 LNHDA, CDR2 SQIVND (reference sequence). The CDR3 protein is CASSILGSQETQYF. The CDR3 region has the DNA TGTGCCAGTAGTATATTGGGCAGCCAAGAGACCCAGTACTTC.

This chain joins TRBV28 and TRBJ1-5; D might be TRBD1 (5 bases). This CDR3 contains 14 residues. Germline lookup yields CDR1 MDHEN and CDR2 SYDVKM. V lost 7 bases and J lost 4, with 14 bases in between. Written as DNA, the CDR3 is TGTGCCAGCATAACGTCAGGGTTGAATCAGCCCCAGCATTTT. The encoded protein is CASITSGLNQPQHF.

CDR3 protein: CASSSGTEGYEQYF. Here the CDR3 DNA reads TGCGCCAGCAGCTCCGGGACAGAAGGCTACGAGCAGTACTTC. The chain links TRBV5-1 to TRBJ2-7; 7 bases map to TRBD1. V lost 3 bases, J lost 3 bases, and 6 bases stayed unmatched. Looked up from germline, CDR1 is SGHRS and CDR2 is YFSETQ. This CDR3 has 14 residues.

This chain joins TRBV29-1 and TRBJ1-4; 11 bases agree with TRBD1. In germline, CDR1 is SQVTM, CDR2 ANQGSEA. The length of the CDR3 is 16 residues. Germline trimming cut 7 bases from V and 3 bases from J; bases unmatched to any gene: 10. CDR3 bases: TGCAGCGCATCGGACAGGGGGCCGACCGCTAATGAAAAACTGTTTTTT. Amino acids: CSASDRGPTANEKLFF.